Listed below are T cell receptor beta chains from one sample, sequenced in a study of shared clonotypes between healthy human individuals. Repertoires were generated with immunoSEQ multiplex PCR, while TCRdb's copy carries only in-frame clones and drops some. Among 1.6 million or so clones listed, around 98.5% were seen once. What was sequenced was naive CD4+ T cells sorted from blood. These receptors were collected from a man aged 25 to 45 in good health. The CDR3 runs from the conserved cysteine through the conserved F or W. D genes are given only for firm matches.

d_gene	v_gene	j_gene	CDR3nt	CDR3aa
TRBD1	TRBV5-5	TRBJ2-1	TGTGCCAGCAGCCGAGGACAGGGAGCCCCAACTTACAATGAGCAGTTCTTC	CASSRGQGAPTYNEQFF
-	TRBV27	TRBJ2-2	TGTGCCAGCAGTGTTGAAACCGGACGGTACACCGGGGAGCTGTTTTTT	CASSVETGRYTGELFF
-	TRBV7-6	TRBJ2-1	TGTGCCAGCAGCTTAGCGCGGGACTCGCGTGTAGGGGAGCAGTTCTTC	CASSLARDSRVGEQFF
-	TRBV9	TRBJ2-3	TGTGCCAGCAGCGTAGTGGGAAGCACAGATACGCAGTATTTT	CASSVVGSTDTQYF
TRBD2	TRBV15	TRBJ2-3	TGTGCCACCAGCAGAGCCCAACTAGCGGGTCACACAGATACGCAGTATTTT	CATSRAQLAGHTDTQYF
TRBD2	TRBV6-5	TRBJ2-7	TGTGCCAGCAGTTACTCGGCGGGAGACACTTACGAGCAGTACTTC	CASSYSAGDTYEQYF
-	TRBV28	TRBJ1-4	TGTGCCAGCAGTTTATCAGGGGCGCGGGAAAAACTGTTTTTT	CASSLSGAREKLFF
-	TRBV14	TRBJ2-1	TGTGCCAGCAGCCATCGAGGGGGGGTACAAAATGAGCAGTTCTTC	CASSHRGGVQNEQFF
TRBD1	TRBV6-6	TRBJ1-4	TGTGCCAGCAGTGGCCAGGGGGCGGCTGCTTCTTTTAAACTGTTTTTT	CASSGQGAAASFKLFF
TRBD1	TRBV5-1	TRBJ2-7	TGCGCCAGCAGCTTTCCTCCCGGGACAGGGTCCTACGAGCAGTACTTC	CASSFPPGTGSYEQYF
TRBD2	TRBV28	TRBJ2-5	TGTGCCAGCAGTTTGGGAGCGGGAGTGGTAGAGACCCAGTACTTC	CASSLGAGVVETQYF